This TCR beta chain was observed in a study of a mutant IDH1 vaccine in newly diagnosed glioma. Looking at the study overall: Before enrollment, the patients had been treated with radiotherapy alone, temozolomide alone, or both together. Most of them had received both.

Indicated time point: week 23, last vaccination. Doses consisted of 300 ug of mutant IDH1 20-mer peptide each, paired with topical imiquimod. About this clone: The antigen remains undetermined.

Generated by immunoSEQ multiplex PCR, the TCRdb table keeps only in-frame clones and is missing some. The table records about 72,000 clones, about 87% of them present only once. V was pared by 10 bases and J by 8 bases, with 14 bases between. From germline, CDR1 is MNHNS and CDR2 SASEGT. CDR3 length equals 11 residues. This clonotype originated in a man between 18 and 35 years old with glioma. The material was PBMCs, obtained from a glioma patient whose treatment included an IDH1 peptide vaccine. V usage is TRBV6-1 and J usage is TRBJ1-2; D ambiguous. The CDR3 sequence: CATLALRGYTF. The CDR3 bases are TGTGCCACCTTGGCCCTGAGGGGCTACACCTTC.